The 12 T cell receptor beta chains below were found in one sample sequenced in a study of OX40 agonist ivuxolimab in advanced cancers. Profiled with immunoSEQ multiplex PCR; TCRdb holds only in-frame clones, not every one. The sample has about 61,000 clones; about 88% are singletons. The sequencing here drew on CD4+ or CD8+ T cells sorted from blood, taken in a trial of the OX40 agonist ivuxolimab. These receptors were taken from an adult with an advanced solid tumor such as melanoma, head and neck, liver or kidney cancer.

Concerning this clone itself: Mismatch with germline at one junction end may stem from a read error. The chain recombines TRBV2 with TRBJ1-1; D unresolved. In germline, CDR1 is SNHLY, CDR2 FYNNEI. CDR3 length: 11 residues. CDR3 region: CASRQNSEAFF. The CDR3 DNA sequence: TGTGCCAGCAGACAAAACAGTGAAGCTTTCTTT.

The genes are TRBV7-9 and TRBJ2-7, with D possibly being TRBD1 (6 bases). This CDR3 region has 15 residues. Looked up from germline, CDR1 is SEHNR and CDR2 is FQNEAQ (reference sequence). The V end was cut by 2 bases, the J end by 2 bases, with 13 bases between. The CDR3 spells CASSLTGQGPYEQYF. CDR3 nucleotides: TGTGCCAGCAGCTTAACGGGCCAGGGGCCCTACGAGCAGTACTTC.

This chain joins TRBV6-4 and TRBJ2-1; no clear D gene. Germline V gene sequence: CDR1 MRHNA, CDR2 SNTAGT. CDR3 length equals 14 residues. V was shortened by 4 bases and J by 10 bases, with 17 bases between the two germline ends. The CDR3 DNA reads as TGTGCCAGCAGTGGAGAGGCTGGCGGAAGAGAGCAGTTCTTC. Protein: CASSGEAGGREQFF.

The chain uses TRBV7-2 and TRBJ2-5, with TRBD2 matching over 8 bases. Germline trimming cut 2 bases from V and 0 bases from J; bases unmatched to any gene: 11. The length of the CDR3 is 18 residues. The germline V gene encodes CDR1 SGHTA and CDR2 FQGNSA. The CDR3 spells CASSLLTGGNHDQETQYF. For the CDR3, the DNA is TGTGCCAGCAGCTTACTAACGGGGGGGAACCACGACCAAGAGACCCAGTACTTC.

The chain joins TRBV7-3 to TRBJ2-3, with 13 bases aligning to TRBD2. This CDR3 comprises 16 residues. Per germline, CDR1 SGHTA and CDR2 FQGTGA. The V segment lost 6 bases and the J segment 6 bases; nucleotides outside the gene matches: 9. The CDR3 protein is CASRPGLAGDMDTQYF. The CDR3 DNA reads TGTGCCAGCAGACCAGGACTAGCGGGAGATATGGATACGCAGTATTTT. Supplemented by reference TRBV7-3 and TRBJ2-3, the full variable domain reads GAGVSQTPSNKVTEKGKYVELRCDPISGHTALYWYRQSLGQGPEFLIYFQGTGAADDSGLPNDRFFAVRPEGSVSTLKIQRTERGDSAVYLCASRPGLAGDMDTQYFGPGTRLTVL.

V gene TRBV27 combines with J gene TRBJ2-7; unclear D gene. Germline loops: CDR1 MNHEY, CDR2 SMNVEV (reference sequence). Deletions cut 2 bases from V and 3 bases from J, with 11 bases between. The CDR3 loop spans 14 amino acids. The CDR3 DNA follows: TGTGCCAGCAGTTTACAGGCAGGTTTCTACGAGCAGTACTTC. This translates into CASSLQAGFYEQYF.

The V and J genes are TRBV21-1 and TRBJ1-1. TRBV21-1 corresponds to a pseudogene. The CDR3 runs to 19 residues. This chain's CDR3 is CASSQKSMACRKENTEAFF. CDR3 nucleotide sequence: TGTGCCAGCAGCCAAAAGAGTATGGCTTGTCGGAAGGAGAACACTGAAGCTTTCTTT.

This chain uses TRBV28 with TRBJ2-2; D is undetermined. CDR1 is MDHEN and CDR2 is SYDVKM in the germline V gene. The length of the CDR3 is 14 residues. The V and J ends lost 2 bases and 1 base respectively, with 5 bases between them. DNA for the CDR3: TGTGCCAGCAGTTTAGTCCGGAACACCGGGGAGCTGTTTTTT. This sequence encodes CASSLVRNTGELFF.

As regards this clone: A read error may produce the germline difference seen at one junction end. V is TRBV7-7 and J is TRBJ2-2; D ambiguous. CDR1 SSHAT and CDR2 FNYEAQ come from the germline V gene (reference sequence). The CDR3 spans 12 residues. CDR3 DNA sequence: TGTGCTAGCAGCTACCGGGCCGGGGAGCTGTTTTTT. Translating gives CASSYRAGELFF.

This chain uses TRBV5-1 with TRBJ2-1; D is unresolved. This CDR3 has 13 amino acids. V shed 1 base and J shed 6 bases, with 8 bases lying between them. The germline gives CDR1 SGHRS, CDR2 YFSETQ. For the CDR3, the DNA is TGCGCCAGCAGCTTGACGCGTTCCAATGAGCAGTTCTTC. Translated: CASSLTRSNEQFF.

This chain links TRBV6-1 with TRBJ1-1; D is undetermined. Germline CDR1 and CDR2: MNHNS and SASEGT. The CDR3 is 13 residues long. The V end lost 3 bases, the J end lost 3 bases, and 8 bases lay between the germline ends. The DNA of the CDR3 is TGTGCCAGCAGTGACTCCGTAGACACTGAAGCTTTCTTT. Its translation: CASSDSVDTEAFF.

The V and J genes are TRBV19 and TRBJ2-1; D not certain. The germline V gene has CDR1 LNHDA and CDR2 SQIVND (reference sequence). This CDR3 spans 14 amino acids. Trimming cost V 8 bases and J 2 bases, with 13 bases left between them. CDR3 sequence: CASRLGPTYNEQFF. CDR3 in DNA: TGTGCCAGTCGGCTCGGGCCGACCTACAATGAGCAGTTCTTC.